Following are 23 T cell receptor beta chains from one sample sequenced in a study of radiotherapy plus CTLA-4 blockade in lung cancer. Data came from immunoSEQ multiplex PCR; TCRdb stores just in-frame clones and leaves some out. The table lists about 45,000 clones, less than 75% of them singletons. This sample comprised peripheral blood, obtained from a patient treated with radiotherapy plus ipilimumab. Receptor source: a human donor with non-small cell lung cancer who had a partial response to radiotherapy plus ipilimumab.

The V call is TRBV7-2, the J call TRBJ1-2; D gene ambiguous. The CDR3 extends over 12 amino acids. Germline V gives CDR1 SGHTA, CDR2 FQGNSA. Between the trimmed V and J ends, which lost 3 bases and 9 bases, there was a span of 11 bases. CDR3 sequence: CASSLDSRRYTF. The CDR3 nucleotides read TGTGCCAGCAGCTTGGACTCACGGCGCTACACCTTC.

The chain links TRBV9 to TRBJ2-3, with 9 bases identical to TRBD1. This CDR3 has 15 residues. Per the germline V gene, CDR1 is SGDLS and CDR2 is YYNGEE. The J segment lost 5 bases and the V segment lost 2 bases, leaving 6 bases of the junction unmatched. This CDR3 is CASSVRDRAGDTQYF. For the CDR3, the DNA is TGTGCCAGCAGCGTCCGGGACAGGGCAGGAGATACGCAGTATTTT. The variable domain in full, with the rest retrieved from reference TRBV9 and TRBJ2-3, is DSGVTQTPKHLITATGQRVTLRCSPRSGDLSVYWYQQSLDQGLQFLIQYYNGEERAKGNILERFSAQQFPDLHSELNLSSLELGDSALYFCASSVRDRAGDTQYFGPGTRLTVL.

This clone has more than one count but fewer than ten. The gene calls are TRBV7-9 and TRBJ2-1, with D maybe TRBD2 (5 bases). CDR1 SEHNR and CDR2 FQNEAQ come from the germline V gene (reference sequence). V was pared by 2 bases and J by 0 bases, with 8 bases between. The CDR3 covers 15 residues. This chain's CDR3 is CASSLPGSSYNEQFF. In DNA form, the CDR3 reads TGTGCCAGCAGCTTACCGGGGAGCTCCTACAATGAGCAGTTCTTC.

The V gene is TRBV2, the J gene TRBJ1-1; D uncertain. The V gene's germline CDR1 is SNHLY and CDR2 FYNNEI. This CDR3 is 12 amino acids long. Trimming took 7 bases from V and 1 from J, leaving 7 bases between them. This CDR3 reads CASNLRNTEAFF. The CDR3 DNA reads as TGTGCCAGCAACCTGAGGAACACTGAAGCTTTCTTT.

The V and J genes are TRBV19 and TRBJ2-5; possible D gene TRBD1, 5 bases. The end of the DNA aligns better with TRBJ2-7, so the J call may be wrong. Germline lookup yields CDR1 LNHDA and CDR2 SQIVND (reference sequence). There are 14 residues in the CDR3. The CDR3, as DNA: TGTGCCAGTAGTATAGGTGCAGGGCGCTACGAGCAGTACTTC. The encoded protein is CASSIGAGRYEQYF.

A few counts support this clone. This rearrangement joins TRBV27 to TRBJ2-3, with D possibly TRBD1 on 8 matching bases. The CDR3 extends over 15 amino acids. The germline gives CDR1 MNHEY, CDR2 SMNVEV (reference sequence). Trimming removed 6 bases from V and 4 bases from J, with 17 bases in between. The CDR3 coding sequence is TGTGCCAGCAGCCTAAGTACAGGGGGGGCAGATACGCAGTATTTT. Translated: CASSLSTGGADTQYF.

This clone occurred a few times. The chain recombines TRBV5-1 with TRBJ2-7, with 8 bases that match TRBD1. Germline V CDR1 and CDR2: SGHRS, YFSETQ. The CDR3 is 16 amino acids. After removal of 4 bases from V and 2 bases from J, the junction contained 11 bases not matched to a gene. The chain's CDR3 is CASSTSGTGVTYEQYF. The CDR3 DNA is TGCGCCAGCAGCACTTCCGGGACAGGCGTAACCTACGAGCAGTACTTC.

This rearrangement joins TRBV29-1 to TRBJ2-1; TRBD2 matches 10 bases. Germline CDR1 and CDR2: SQVTM and ANQGSEA. V trimming: 3 bases; J trimming: 5 bases; junction bases outside the gene matches: 7. This CDR3 region has 15 residues. The CDR3 is CSVEPLAGVHNEQFF. The CDR3 coding sequence is TGCAGCGTTGAGCCTCTAGCGGGGGTCCACAATGAGCAGTTCTTC.

The chain couples TRBV11-2 to TRBJ1-2; D might be TRBD1 (5 bases). The germline V gene has CDR1 SGHAT and CDR2 FQNNGV. The CDR3 spans 16 residues. V was pared by 1 base and J by 8 bases, with 20 bases between. CDR3 DNA: TGTGCCAGCAGCTTAGGGCCTCGGGCAGGGATCCAGGGCTACACCTTC. Translation gives CASSLGPRAGIQGYTF.

The CDR3 region is CASSPRGDYEQYF. Here the CDR3 DNA reads TGTGCCAGCAGCCCCCGCGGCGACTACGAGCAGTACTTC. V gene TRBV9 combines with J gene TRBJ2-7; no clear D gene. This CDR3 region has 13 residues. Germline CDR1 reads SGDLS; CDR2 reads YYNGEE. V was trimmed by 4 bases and J by 3 bases, leaving 11 bases between them.

The J gene is TRBJ2-1, the V gene TRBV5-4; 12 nucleotides align to TRBD2. Losses at the gene ends were 7 bases for V and 4 bases for J; bases not matched to a gene: 9. The CDR3 runs 16 residues. The germline V gene encodes CDR1 SGHNT and CDR2 YYREEE (reference sequence). The CDR3 nucleotides are TGTGCCAGCCGACTAGCGGGAGACGGGCGGTACAATGAGCAGTTCTTC. Protein product: CASRLAGDGRYNEQFF.

The rearrangement links TRBV25-1 to TRBJ1-1, with D possibly TRBD1 on 6 matching bases. This CDR3 region has 12 residues. V was clipped by 8 bases and J by 6 bases, with 13 bases between them. Germline CDR1 and CDR2: MGHDK and SYGVNS. CDR3 protein: CASAGGAAEAFF. In nucleotides, the CDR3 is TGTGCCAGCGCGGGGGGCGCCGCTGAAGCTTTCTTT.

V and J are TRBV5-4 and TRBJ2-5, with 8 bases aligning to TRBD1. The trim removed 2 bases at V and 2 bases at J, leaving 5 bases unmatched. CDR3 length: 15 amino acids. CDR1 is SGHNT, CDR2 YYREEE, per germline (reference sequence). The CDR3 reads CASSFADRVQETQYF. CDR3 bases: TGTGCCAGCAGCTTCGCGGACAGGGTACAAGAGACCCAGTACTTC.

The rearrangement joins TRBV9 to TRBJ2-7, with 8 nucleotides matching TRBD2. V gave up 4 bases and J gave up 4 bases; unmatched junction bases: 10. The CDR3 sequence is 15 residues long. Looked up from germline, CDR1 is SGDLS and CDR2 is YYNGEE. This CDR3 is CASSPRSSGAYEQYF. The CDR3 DNA reads as TGTGCCAGCAGCCCCCGAAGTAGCGGGGCGTACGAGCAGTACTTC.

The rearrangement links TRBV15 to TRBJ2-7; TRBD1 matches 8 bases. The V gene end was trimmed by 4 bases and the J gene end by 6 bases; junction bases not matched to a gene: 11. The CDR3 runs to 15 residues. Germline V gene data show CDR1 as LNHNV and CDR2 as YYDKDF (reference sequence). CDR3 sequence reads: CATSNPGQGAPEQYF. The CDR3 region has the DNA TGTGCCACCAGCAACCCGGGGCAGGGGGCCCCCGAGCAGTACTTC.

The chain recombines TRBV5-1 with TRBJ1-3; D not certain. CDR3 size: 15 residues. V lost 0 bases and J lost 0, with 7 bases in between. Germline loops: CDR1 SGHRS, CDR2 YFSETQ. The CDR3 sequence is CASSLVAASGNTIYF. CDR3 sequence (DNA): TGCGCCAGCAGCTTGGTTGCGGCCTCTGGAAACACCATATATTTT.

The V gene is TRBV4-2, the J gene TRBJ2-3, with 7 bases fitting TRBD2. The CDR3 runs 13 residues. With 2 bases clipped from V and 5 bases from J, the junction kept 1 base outside the gene matches. In germline, CDR1 is LGHNA, CDR2 YNFKEQ. CDR3 bases: TGTGCCAGCAGCCAACCGGGGGGAGATACGCAGTATTTT. Protein product: CASSQPGGDTQYF.

The chain carries TRBV4-1 and TRBJ2-4, with TRBD1 matching over 8 bases. CDR3 length: 14 amino acids. Germline loops: CDR1 MGHRA, CDR2 YSYEKL. J lost 15 bases, V lost 0 bases, and 10 bases had no gene match. CDR3 amino acids: CASSQDRGQGRWYF. CDR3 nucleotides: TGCGCCAGCAGCCAAGATCGCGGACAGGGCCGATGGTACTTC.

The DNA of the CDR3 is TGTGCCAGCTCACCACTAGCCGGGACAGGGTTAAATGAGCAGTTCTTC. Its protein product is CASSPLAGTGLNEQFF. The chain couples TRBV18 to TRBJ2-1; TRBD1 aligns across 9 bases. The J segment lost 7 bases and the V segment lost 1 base, leaving 8 bases of the junction unmatched. Germline V CDR1 and CDR2: KGHSH, LQKENI. This CDR3 has 16 residues. Based on the CDR3 plus reference TRBV18 and TRBJ2-1, the full variable domain is NAGVMQNPRHLVRRRGQEARLRCSPMKGHSHVYWYRQLPEEGLKFMVYLQKENIIDESGMPKERFSAEFPKEGPSILRIQQVVRGDSAAYFCASSPLAGTGLNEQFFGPGTRLTVL.

V usage is TRBV4-3 and J usage is TRBJ2-3; 9 positions match TRBD2. The V segment lost 4 bases and the J segment 0 bases; nucleotides outside the gene matches: 5. The length of the CDR3 is 16 residues. Germline V CDR1 and CDR2: LGHNA, YSLEER. The CDR3 loop is CASSLTSGPSTDTQYF. The CDR3 nucleotides are TGCGCCAGCAGCCTGACTAGCGGTCCTAGCACAGATACGCAGTATTTT.

The table lists this clone with a few counts. The J gene is TRBJ1-2, the V gene TRBV27; D perhaps matches TRBD1 (6 bases). In germline, CDR1 is MNHEY, CDR2 SMNVEV (reference sequence). Trimming left V 3 bases short and J 10 bases short, with 24 bases between. This CDR3 comprises 16 residues. CDR3 in amino acids: CASSLSFLRDTEYYTF. The CDR3 coding sequence is TGTGCCAGCAGTTTGTCCTTCCTCCGGGACACGGAGTACTACACCTTC.

This clone showed up just a few times. The chain recombines TRBV7-9 with TRBJ2-1; 7 bases line up with TRBD1. CDR1 SEHNR and CDR2 FQNEAQ come from the germline V gene (reference sequence). This CDR3 contains 17 residues. V gave up 4 bases and J gave up 5 bases; unmatched junction bases: 14. The CDR3 nucleotides are TGTGCCAGCAGCTCGGCCCCAACAGGGGCATGGGACAATGAGCAGTTCTTC. This codes for CASSSAPTGAWDNEQFF.

There are a few counts of this clone. The chain combines TRBV7-8 with TRBJ1-6, with a tentative D call TRBD1 (5 bases). The CDR3 consists of 14 residues. Germline V gene sequence: CDR1 SGHVS, CDR2 FQNEAQ. V lost 5 bases and J 9 bases, leaving 14 bases between the germline ends. CDR3 amino acids: CASSPGGSTSPLHF. The CDR3 nucleotides read TGTGCCAGCAGCCCCGGGGGAAGTACTTCACCCCTCCACTTT.